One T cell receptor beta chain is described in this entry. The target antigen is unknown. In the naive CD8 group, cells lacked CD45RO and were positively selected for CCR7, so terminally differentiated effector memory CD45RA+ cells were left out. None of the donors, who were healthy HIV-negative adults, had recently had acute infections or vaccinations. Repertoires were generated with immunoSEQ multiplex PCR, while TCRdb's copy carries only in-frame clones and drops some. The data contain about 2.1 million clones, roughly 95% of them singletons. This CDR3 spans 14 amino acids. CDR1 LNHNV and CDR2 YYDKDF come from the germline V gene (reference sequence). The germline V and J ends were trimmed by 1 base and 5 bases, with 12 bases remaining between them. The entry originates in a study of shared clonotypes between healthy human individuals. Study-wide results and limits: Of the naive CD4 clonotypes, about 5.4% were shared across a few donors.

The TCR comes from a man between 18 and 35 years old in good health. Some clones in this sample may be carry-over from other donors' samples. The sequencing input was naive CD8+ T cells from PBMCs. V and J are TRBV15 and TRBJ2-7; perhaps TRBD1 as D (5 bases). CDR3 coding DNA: TGTGCCACCAGCAGAGTCCCAGGGCCCCACGAGCAGTACTTC. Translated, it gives CATSRVPGPHEQYF.